This T cell receptor (beta chain) was documented in a study of T cells in Graves' hyperthyroidism and ophthalmopathy. This clonotype was recorded a few times. Using RNA transcripts as the source, TCR beta CDR3 regions were amplified. Using the HTBI primer set, a first-round RT-PCR was run on the TCR CDR3. MiXCR, applied by TCRdb to the multiplex PCR reads, yields one record per CDR3 protein. The sample gives 250,000 to 350,000 distinct CDR3 sequences, around 17% of which show up once; around a third is in the top ten. The CDR3 totals 15 residues. Germline V gives CDR1 SGHRS, CDR2 YFSETQ. The V and J ends lost 0 bases and 0 bases respectively, with 9 bases between them.

This rearrangement joins TRBV5-1 to TRBJ1-1; D is uncertain. This receptor was taken from a man aged 25-40 years with Graves' hyperthyroidism. The sample comprised blood. The CDR3 sequence: CASSLATGLNTEAFF. In DNA form, the CDR3 reads TGCGCCAGCAGCTTGGCCACGGGTTTGAACACTGAAGCTTTCTTT.